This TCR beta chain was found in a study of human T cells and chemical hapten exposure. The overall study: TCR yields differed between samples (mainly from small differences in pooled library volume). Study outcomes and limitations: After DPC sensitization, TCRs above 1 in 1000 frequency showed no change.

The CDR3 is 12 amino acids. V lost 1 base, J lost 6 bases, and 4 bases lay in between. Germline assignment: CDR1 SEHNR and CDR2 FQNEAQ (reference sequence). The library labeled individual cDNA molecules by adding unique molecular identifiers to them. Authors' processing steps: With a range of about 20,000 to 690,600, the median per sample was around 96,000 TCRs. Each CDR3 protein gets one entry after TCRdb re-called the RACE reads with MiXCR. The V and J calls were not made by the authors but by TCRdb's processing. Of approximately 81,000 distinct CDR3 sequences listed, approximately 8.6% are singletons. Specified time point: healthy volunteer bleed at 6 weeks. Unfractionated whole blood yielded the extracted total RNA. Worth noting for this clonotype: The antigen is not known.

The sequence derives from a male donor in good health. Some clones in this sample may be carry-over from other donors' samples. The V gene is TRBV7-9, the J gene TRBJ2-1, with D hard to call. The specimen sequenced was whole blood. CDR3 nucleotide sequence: TGTGCCAGCAGCTTAGAAGCCAATGAGCAGTTCTTC. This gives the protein CASSLEANEQFF.